The source of this T cell receptor beta chain is a study of T cell repertoires in cytomegalovirus infection. At the level of the study: The authors relied on CMV epitopes, both recently identified HLA-C-restricted and well-studied HLA-B-restricted.

This clonotype showed up many times. Its antigen remains unknown. At one of its ends the junction is not consistent with the germline gene, which may arise from a read error. The length of the CDR3 is 11 residues. TCRdb itself ran the reads through MiXCR, one entry per CDR3 protein. The repertoire consists of roughly 78,000 distinct CDR3 sequences, with roughly 40% occurring once and the leading ten covering approximately 95%. Sequencing used CD8+ T cells from cultured PBMCs, obtained from culture after CMV antigen stimulation. J is TRBJ2-1 and V is TRBV12-3 or TRBV12-4; no clear D. The sequence was collected from a human donor in good health (CMV status not recorded). Some clones in this sample may be carry-over from other donors' samples. Here the CDR3 DNA reads TGTGCCAGCAGCTTAGGCGATGAGCAGTTCTTC. Residues: CASSLGDEQFF.